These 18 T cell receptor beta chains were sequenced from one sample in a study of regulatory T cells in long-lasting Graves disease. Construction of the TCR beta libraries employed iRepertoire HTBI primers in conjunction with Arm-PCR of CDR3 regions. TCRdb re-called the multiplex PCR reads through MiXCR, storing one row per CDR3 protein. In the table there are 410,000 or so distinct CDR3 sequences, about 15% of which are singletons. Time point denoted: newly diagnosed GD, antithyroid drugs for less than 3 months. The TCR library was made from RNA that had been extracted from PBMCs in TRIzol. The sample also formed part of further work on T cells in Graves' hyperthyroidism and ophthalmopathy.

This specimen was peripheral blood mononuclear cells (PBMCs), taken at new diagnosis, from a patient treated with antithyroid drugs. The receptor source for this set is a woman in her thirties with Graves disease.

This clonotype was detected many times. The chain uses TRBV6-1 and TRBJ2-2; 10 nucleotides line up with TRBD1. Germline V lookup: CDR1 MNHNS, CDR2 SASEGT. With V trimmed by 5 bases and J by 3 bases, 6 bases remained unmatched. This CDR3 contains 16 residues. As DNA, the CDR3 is TGTGCCAGCAGTACCCCGGGACAGGGGTACACCGGGGAGCTGTTTTTT. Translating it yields CASSTPGQGYTGELFF.

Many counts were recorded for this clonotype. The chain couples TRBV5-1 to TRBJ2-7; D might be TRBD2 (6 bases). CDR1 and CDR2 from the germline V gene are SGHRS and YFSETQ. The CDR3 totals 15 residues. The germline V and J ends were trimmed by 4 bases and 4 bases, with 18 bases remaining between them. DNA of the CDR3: TGCGCCAGCAGCCCCCCGGGGGTAGCGGCATACGAGCAGTACTTC. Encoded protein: CASSPPGVAAYEQYF.

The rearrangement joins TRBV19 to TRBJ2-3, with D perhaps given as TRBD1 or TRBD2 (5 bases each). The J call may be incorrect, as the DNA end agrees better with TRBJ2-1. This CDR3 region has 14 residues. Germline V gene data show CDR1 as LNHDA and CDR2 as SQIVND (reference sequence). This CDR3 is CASSIDLGAWEQFF. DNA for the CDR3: TGTGCCAGTAGTATAGATCTCGGGGCCTGGGAGCAGTTCTTC.

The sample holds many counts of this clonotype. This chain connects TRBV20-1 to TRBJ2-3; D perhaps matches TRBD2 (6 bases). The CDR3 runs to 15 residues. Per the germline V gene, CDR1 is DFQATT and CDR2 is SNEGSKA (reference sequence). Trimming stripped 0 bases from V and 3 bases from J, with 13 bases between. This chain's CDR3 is CSARDGGRPTDTQYF. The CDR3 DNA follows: TGCAGTGCTAGAGACGGTGGGAGGCCAACAGATACGCAGTATTTT.

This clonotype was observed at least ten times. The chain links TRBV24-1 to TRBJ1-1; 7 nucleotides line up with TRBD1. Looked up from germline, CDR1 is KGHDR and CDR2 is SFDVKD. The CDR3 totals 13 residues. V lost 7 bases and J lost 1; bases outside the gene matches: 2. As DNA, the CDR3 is TGTGCCACCAGACAGGGGAAGAACACTGAAGCTTTCTTT. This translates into CATRQGKNTEAFF.

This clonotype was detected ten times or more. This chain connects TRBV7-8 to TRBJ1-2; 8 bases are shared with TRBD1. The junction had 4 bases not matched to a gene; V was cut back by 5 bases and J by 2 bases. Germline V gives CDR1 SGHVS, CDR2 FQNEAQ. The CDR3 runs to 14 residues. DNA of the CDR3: TGTGCCAGCAGCACCCGACAGGGGAACTATGGCTACACCTTC. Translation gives CASSTRQGNYGYTF.

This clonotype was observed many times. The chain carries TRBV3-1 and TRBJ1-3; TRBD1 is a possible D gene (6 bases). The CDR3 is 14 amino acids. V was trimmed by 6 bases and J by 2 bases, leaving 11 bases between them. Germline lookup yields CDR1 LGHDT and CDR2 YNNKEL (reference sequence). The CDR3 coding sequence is TGTGCCAGCAGGTCACAGGGAACTGGAAACACCATATATTTT. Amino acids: CASRSQGTGNTIYF.

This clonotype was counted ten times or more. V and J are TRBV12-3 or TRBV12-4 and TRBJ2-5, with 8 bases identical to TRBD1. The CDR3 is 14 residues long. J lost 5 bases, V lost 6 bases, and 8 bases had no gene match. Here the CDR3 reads CASREPGGLETQYF. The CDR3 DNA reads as TGTGCCAGCAGAGAACCAGGGGGCCTTGAGACCCAGTACTTC.

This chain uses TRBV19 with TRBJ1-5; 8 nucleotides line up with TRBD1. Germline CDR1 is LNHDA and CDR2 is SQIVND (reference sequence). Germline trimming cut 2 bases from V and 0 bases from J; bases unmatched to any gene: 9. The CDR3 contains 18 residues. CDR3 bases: TGTGCCAGTAGTATATACCAGGGGGCTCGTTATAGCAATCAGCCCCAGCATTTT. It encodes CASSIYQGARYSNQPQHF.

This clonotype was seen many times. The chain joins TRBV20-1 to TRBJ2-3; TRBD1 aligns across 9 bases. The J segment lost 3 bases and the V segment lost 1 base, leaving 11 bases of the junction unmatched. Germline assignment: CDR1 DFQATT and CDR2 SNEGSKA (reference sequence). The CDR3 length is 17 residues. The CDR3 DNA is TGCAGTGCTAGAGGGGTCGGGGGGACAGGGTTTACAGATACGCAGTATTTT. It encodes CSARGVGGTGFTDTQYF.

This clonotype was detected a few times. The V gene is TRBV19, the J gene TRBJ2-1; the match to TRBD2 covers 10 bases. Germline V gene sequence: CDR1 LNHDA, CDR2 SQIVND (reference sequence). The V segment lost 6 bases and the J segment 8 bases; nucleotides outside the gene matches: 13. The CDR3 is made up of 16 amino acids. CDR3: CASSLEGAGGPDEQFF. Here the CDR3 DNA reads TGTGCCAGTAGCCTAGAGGGAGCGGGAGGGCCCGATGAGCAGTTCTTC.

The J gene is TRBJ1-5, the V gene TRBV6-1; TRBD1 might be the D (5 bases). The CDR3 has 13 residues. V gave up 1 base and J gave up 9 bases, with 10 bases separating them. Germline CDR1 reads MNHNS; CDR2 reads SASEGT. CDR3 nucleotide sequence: TGTGCCAGCAGTGAAGGGCTGGGACGGCCCCAGCATTTT. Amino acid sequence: CASSEGLGRPQHF.

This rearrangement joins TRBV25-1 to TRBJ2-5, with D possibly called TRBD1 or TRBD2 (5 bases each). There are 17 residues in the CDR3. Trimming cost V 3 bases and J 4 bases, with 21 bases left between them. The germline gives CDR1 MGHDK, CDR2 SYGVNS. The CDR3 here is CASSDPLSGLAGETQYF. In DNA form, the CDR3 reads TGTGCCAGCAGTGACCCCCTATCGGGGCTAGCCGGAGAGACCCAGTACTTC.

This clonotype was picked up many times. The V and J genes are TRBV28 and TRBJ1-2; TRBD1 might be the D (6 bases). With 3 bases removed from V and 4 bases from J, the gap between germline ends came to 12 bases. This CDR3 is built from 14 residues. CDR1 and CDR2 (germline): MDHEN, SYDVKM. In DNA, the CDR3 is TGTGCCAGCAGTTTCACGGCGACAGGCTATGGCTACACCTTC. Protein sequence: CASSFTATGYGYTF.

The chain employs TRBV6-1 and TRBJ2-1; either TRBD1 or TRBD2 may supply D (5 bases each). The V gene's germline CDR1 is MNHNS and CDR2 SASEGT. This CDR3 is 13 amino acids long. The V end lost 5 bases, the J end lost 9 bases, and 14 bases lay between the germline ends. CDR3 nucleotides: TGTGCCAGCAGTCCAGGGACGTTCGGTGAGCAGTTCTTC. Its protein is CASSPGTFGEQFF.

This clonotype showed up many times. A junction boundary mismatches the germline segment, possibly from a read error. The CDR3 DNA reads as TGTGCCAGCAGTTTTGGGCGGGAGTATATGAGTTACAGTGAGCAGTTCTTC. It is translated as CASSFGREYMSYSEQFF. This chain uses TRBV12-3 or TRBV12-4 with TRBJ2-1; 7 nucleotides align to TRBD2. The CDR3 has 17 residues.

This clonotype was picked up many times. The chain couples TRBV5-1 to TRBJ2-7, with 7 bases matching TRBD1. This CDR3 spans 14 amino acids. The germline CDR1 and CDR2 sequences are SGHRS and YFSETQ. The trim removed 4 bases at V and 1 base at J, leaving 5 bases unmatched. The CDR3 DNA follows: TGCGCCAGCAGCCCGGACAGGAAATCCTACGAGCAGTACTTC. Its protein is CASSPDRKSYEQYF.

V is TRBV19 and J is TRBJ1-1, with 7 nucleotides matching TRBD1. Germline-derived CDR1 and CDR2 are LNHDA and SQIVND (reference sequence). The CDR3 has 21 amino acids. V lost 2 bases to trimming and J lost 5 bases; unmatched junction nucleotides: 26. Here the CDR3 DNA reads TGTGCCAGTAGTATATCGCTTATTCGGTCGGACAGGCTAGACCCGGGGACTGAAGCTTTCTTT. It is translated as CASSISLIRSDRLDPGTEAFF.